One and the same sample provided the 25 T cell receptor beta chains below, sequenced in a study of a mutant IDH1 vaccine in newly diagnosed glioma. Time point given: week 47, end of study. What each vaccine dose contained was 300 ug of mutant IDH1 20-mer peptide, accompanied by topical imiquimod. No antigen is known for these receptors. The method was immunoSEQ multiplex PCR; TCRdb's version includes in-frame clones alone and lacks a portion of them. This table has 50,000 to 55,000 clones, about 61% appearing once. This material consisted of peripheral blood mononuclear cells (PBMCs), taken from a glioma patient whose treatment included an IDH1 peptide vaccine. These receptors originate from a man aged 40-55 years with glioma. Some clones in this sample may be carry-over from other donors' samples.

This chain connects TRBV2 to TRBJ1-1; unclear D gene. V was trimmed by 0 bases and J by 5 bases, leaving 13 bases between them. The CDR3 spans 15 residues. The germline V gene encodes CDR1 SNHLY and CDR2 FYNNEI. The CDR3, as DNA: TGTGCCAGCAGTGAAGCGTCGGGATCGGGGACTGAAGCTTTCTTT. It translates to CASSEASGSGTEAFF. Combining the CDR3 with reference TRBV2 and TRBJ1-1 gives the whole variable domain EPEVTQTPSHQVTQMGQEVILRCVPISNHLYFYWYRQILGQKVEFLVSFYNNEISEKSEIFDDQFSVERPDGSNFTLKIRSTKLEDSAMYFCASSEASGSGTEAFFGQGTRLTVV.

This chain connects TRBV6-1 to TRBJ1-2; a weak D match, TRBD1 (5 bases). There are 15 residues in the CDR3. CDR1 MNHNS and CDR2 SASEGT come from the germline V gene. The germline V and J ends were trimmed by 1 base and 5 bases, with 14 bases remaining between them. This CDR3 is CASSEGGQGGYGYTF. The CDR3 DNA follows: TGTGCCAGCAGTGAAGGAGGGCAGGGAGGGTATGGCTACACCTTC.

The genes are TRBV6-5 and TRBJ1-6; perhaps TRBD1 as D (5 bases). The germline gives CDR1 MNHEY, CDR2 SVGAGI. Trimming pared 11 bases from V and 7 bases from J, leaving 18 bases between. The CDR3 sequence is 14 residues long. CDR3 protein: CAGTPGRQNSPLHF. The CDR3 bases are TGTGCCGGAACCCCGGGACGGCAGAATTCACCCCTCCACTTT.

The chain carries TRBV6-1 and TRBJ2-3, with a weak D call TRBD2 (6 bases). Germline V gene lookup returns CDR1 MNHNS and CDR2 SASEGT. The V and J ends lost 2 bases and 10 bases respectively, with 10 bases between them. The CDR3 has 12 residues. CDR3: CASSESRGSQYF. Here the CDR3 DNA reads TGTGCCAGCAGTGAATCGCGGGGCTCGCAGTATTTT.

The CDR3 DNA is TGTGCCAGCAGCACCCATCCGAGCGGGGCGGCAGATACGCAGTATTTT. Translation: CASSTHPSGAADTQYF. The chain joins TRBV9 to TRBJ2-3, with 7 bases fitting TRBD2. The CDR3 sequence is 16 residues long. Germline-derived CDR1 and CDR2 are SGDLS and YYNGEE. V lost 4 bases to trimming and J lost 4 bases; unmatched junction nucleotides: 12.

J is TRBJ1-4 and V is TRBV9; D is unresolved. CDR1 is SGDLS, CDR2 YYNGEE, per germline. Deletions cut 3 bases from V and 0 bases from J, with 12 bases between. CDR3 length equals 16 residues. The CDR3 sequence: CASSGGDTATNEKLFF. The CDR3 DNA is TGTGCCAGCAGCGGAGGCGACACAGCAACTAATGAAAAACTGTTTTTT.

The V call is TRBV13, the J call TRBJ2-4; no firm D call. The length of the CDR3 is 12 residues. Per the germline V gene, CDR1 is PRHDT and CDR2 is FYEKMQ (reference sequence). Between the trimmed V and J ends, which lost 0 bases and 6 bases, there was a span of 3 bases. CDR3 residues: CASSLGVNIQYF. DNA for the CDR3: TGTGCCAGCAGCTTAGGAGTAAACATTCAGTACTTC.

The V call is TRBV10-3, the J call TRBJ2-2; D may be TRBD2 (6 bases). Germline V lookup: CDR1 ENHRY, CDR2 SYGVKD. The CDR3 has 14 residues. The germline V and J ends were trimmed by 8 bases and 1 base, with 11 bases remaining between them. DNA of the CDR3: TGTGCCATCGAGTGGGACTTGAACACCGGGGAGCTGTTTTTT. Translation: CAIEWDLNTGELFF.

V usage is TRBV29-1 and J usage is TRBJ1-2, with D unclear. V lost 4 bases and J 1 base, leaving 4 bases between the germline ends. The germline V gene has CDR1 SQVTM and CDR2 ANQGSEA. The CDR3 has 11 residues. The CDR3 is CSVVINYGYTF. CDR3 in DNA: TGCAGCGTTGTCATTAACTATGGCTACACCTTC.

This chain joins TRBV7-9 and TRBJ1-1; D unclear. Trimming took 5 bases from V and 3 from J, leaving 10 bases between them. The germline V gene has CDR1 SEHNR and CDR2 FQNEAQ (reference sequence). The CDR3 runs 13 residues. The DNA of the CDR3 is TGTGCCAGCAGCCCGAGCACCGACACTGAAGCTTTCTTT. Protein product: CASSPSTDTEAFF.

The table lists this clone with many counts. The chain links TRBV14 to TRBJ1-4; unclear D gene. This CDR3 has 13 amino acids. Looked up from germline, CDR1 is SGHDN and CDR2 is FVKESK. Between the trimmed V and J ends, which lost 5 bases and 3 bases, there was a span of 7 bases. This CDR3 reads CASSVQANEKLFF. The CDR3 nucleotides are TGTGCCAGCAGCGTGCAGGCTAATGAAAAACTGTTTTTT.

V gene TRBV6-5 combines with J gene TRBJ1-2, with TRBD1 matching 8 bases. CDR1 MNHEY and CDR2 SVGAGI come from the germline V gene. Losses at the gene ends were 6 bases for V and 2 bases for J; bases not matched to a gene: 8. CDR3 length: 15 residues. This CDR3 is CASRRPGQENYGYTF. The CDR3 nucleotides are TGTGCCAGCAGGAGACCGGGACAGGAGAACTATGGCTACACCTTC.

The chain carries TRBV6-1 and TRBJ1-2; tentative D call: TRBD1 (5 bases). The CDR3 runs 12 residues. CDR1 MNHNS and CDR2 SASEGT come from the germline V gene. V was clipped by 6 bases and J by 8 bases, with 13 bases between them. Here the CDR3 reads CASRGTLAGYTF. The CDR3 DNA follows: TGTGCCAGCAGGGGGACTTTAGCGGGCTACACCTTC.

This clone was recorded only once. The chain employs TRBV29-1 and TRBJ2-3; maybe TRBD2 (5 bases). Trimming left V 6 bases short and J 5 bases short, with 9 bases between. The germline V gene has CDR1 SQVTM and CDR2 ANQGSEA. The length of the CDR3 is 11 residues. This CDR3 is CSVPGGDTQYF. CDR3 in DNA: TGCAGCGTCCCAGGAGGAGATACGCAGTATTTT.

The chain combines TRBV30 with TRBJ2-2; 9 bases are a match to TRBD1. Germline values: CDR1 GTSNPN, CDR2 SVGIG (reference sequence). J gave up 8 bases and V 7 bases, and 14 bases lay outside the gene matches. This CDR3 contains 15 residues. CDR3 sequence (DNA): TGTGCCTATCACAGGGGGCGAGTTAGTAGAGGGGAGCTGTTTTTT. Its protein is CAYHRGRVSRGELFF.

This chain links TRBV5-4 with TRBJ2-4, with 8 bases fitting TRBD1. The V gene end was trimmed by 2 bases and the J gene end by 5 bases; junction bases not matched to a gene: 0. Germline loops: CDR1 SGHNT, CDR2 YYREEE (reference sequence). This CDR3 has 13 residues. CDR3 sequence reads: CASSLQGENIQYF. For the CDR3, the DNA is TGTGCCAGCAGCTTACAGGGGGAAAACATTCAGTACTTC.

The rearrangement links TRBV7-2 to TRBJ2-1, with 13 bases lining up with TRBD2. Germline V gene lookup returns CDR1 SGHTA and CDR2 FQGNSA. This CDR3 is built from 12 residues. V lost 11 bases and J lost 7; bases outside the gene matches: 2. The CDR3 nucleotides read TGTGCCTCGGGACTAGCGGGGAATGAGCAGTTCTTC. This gives the protein CASGLAGNEQFF.

The genes are TRBV29-1 and TRBJ2-7; 13 bases agree with TRBD2. The germline V gene has CDR1 SQVTM and CDR2 ANQGSEA. CDR3 length: 15 residues. Trimming at V came to 6 bases and at J to 6 bases, leaving 11 bases not matched to a gene. The CDR3 is CSVTGTSGVLREQYF. CDR3 sequence (DNA): TGCAGCGTGACCGGGACTAGCGGGGTGTTACGCGAGCAGTACTTC.

The chain joins TRBV6-5 to TRBJ2-2, with D unresolved. Germline V lookup: CDR1 MNHEY, CDR2 SVGAGI. The CDR3 contains 16 residues. V gave up 2 bases and J gave up 1 base, with 11 bases separating them. CDR3 protein: CASSYTLSRNTGELFF. The CDR3 region has the DNA TGTGCCAGCAGTTACACCCTCTCTAGGAACACCGGGGAGCTGTTTTTT.

This chain uses TRBV7-8 with TRBJ1-6; the D is unclear. The CDR3 length is 15 residues. Germline CDR1 is SGHVS and CDR2 is FQNEAQ. Between the trimmed V and J ends, which lost 3 bases and 0 bases, there was a span of 6 bases. The CDR3 spells CASSFGSSYNSPLHF. CDR3 sequence (DNA): TGTGCCAGCAGCTTTGGTAGCTCCTATAATTCACCCCTCCACTTT.

The chain employs TRBV15 and TRBJ2-1; 9 bases agree with TRBD1. Germline CDR1 reads LNHNV; CDR2 reads YYDKDF (reference sequence). The CDR3 totals 15 residues. Losses at the gene ends were 8 bases for V and 0 bases for J; bases not matched to a gene: 5. The CDR3 sequence: CATRRDRASYNEQFF. In DNA, the CDR3 is TGTGCCACCCGACGGGACAGGGCCTCCTACAATGAGCAGTTCTTC.

The chain links TRBV4-1 to TRBJ2-1, with no clear D. V gave up 2 bases and J gave up 4 bases, with 12 bases separating them. CDR3 length: 15 residues. Looked up from germline, CDR1 is MGHRA and CDR2 is YSYEKL. The CDR3 DNA sequence: TGCGCCAGCAGCCAAAGTGGGCAGTCTTACAATGAGCAGTTCTTC. Residues: CASSQSGQSYNEQFF.

V is TRBV19 and J is TRBJ1-2, with 7 bases lining up with TRBD1. V shed 2 bases, J shed 4 bases, and the junction held 10 bases outside the gene matches. The CDR3 is 16 amino acids. From germline, CDR1 is LNHDA and CDR2 SQIVND (reference sequence). In nucleotides, the CDR3 is TGTGCCAGTAGTATAACTTACCGGGACAGCACCTATGGCTACACCTTC. Protein: CASSITYRDSTYGYTF.

The chain joins TRBV4-1 to TRBJ2-3; possible D gene TRBD2, 5 bases. CDR3 size: 15 residues. Trimming shortened V by 4 bases and J by 6 bases, and 17 bases separated the two germline ends. Germline assignment: CDR1 MGHRA and CDR2 YSYEKL. The CDR3 sequence: CASSPLGGRGDTQYF. CDR3 sequence (DNA): TGCGCCAGCAGCCCCCTTGGTGGTAGAGGGGATACGCAGTATTTT.

The CDR3, as DNA: TGTGCCAGCAGCTCACTCTATGGCTACACCTTC. Protein sequence: CASSSLYGYTF. The chain recombines TRBV9 with TRBJ1-2, with unresolved D. V lost 4 bases, J lost 4 bases, and 5 bases lay in between. Germline V gives CDR1 SGDLS, CDR2 YYNGEE. This CDR3 region has 11 residues.